The entry below describes one T cell receptor beta chain. Antigen: not known. The CDR3 consists of 13 residues. The germline gives CDR1 SEHNR, CDR2 FQNEAQ (reference sequence). The V and J ends lost 1 base and 7 bases respectively, with 7 bases between them. This entry belongs to a study of cytomegalovirus exposure and HLA in healthy donors. This PCR relied on a set of 60 Vbeta primers and 13 Jbeta primers. TCRdb's table, derived via immunoSEQ multiplex PCR, lists solely in-frame clones and lacks some. The sample shows 100,000 or so clones, more than 65% of them seen only once. Findings and caveats of the study: Apparent HLA restriction characterized most CMV-associated TCR beta chains in a later analysis.

Sequenced input: PBMCs. The clonotype comes from a man aged 40-49 years in good health and CMV-seropositive. The rearrangement uses TRBV7-9 and TRBJ2-2; D is ambiguous. Written as DNA, the CDR3 is TGTGCCAGCAGCTTAGGAGTGATCGGGGAGCTGTTTTTT. Translation gives CASSLGVIGELFF.